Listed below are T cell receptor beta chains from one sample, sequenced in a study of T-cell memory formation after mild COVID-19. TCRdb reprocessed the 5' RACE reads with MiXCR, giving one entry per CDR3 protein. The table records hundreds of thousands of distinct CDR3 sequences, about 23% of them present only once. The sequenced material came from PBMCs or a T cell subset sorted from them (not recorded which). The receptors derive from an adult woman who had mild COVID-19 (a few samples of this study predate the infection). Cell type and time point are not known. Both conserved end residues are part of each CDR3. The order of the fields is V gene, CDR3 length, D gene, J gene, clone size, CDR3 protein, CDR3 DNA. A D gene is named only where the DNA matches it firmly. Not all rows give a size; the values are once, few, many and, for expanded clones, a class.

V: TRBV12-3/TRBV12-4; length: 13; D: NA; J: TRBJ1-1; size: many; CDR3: CASSSAANTEAFF; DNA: TGTGCCAGCAGCTCGGCAGCGAACACTGAAGCTTTCTTT
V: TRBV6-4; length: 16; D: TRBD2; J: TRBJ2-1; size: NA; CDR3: CASSQGLAGVPREQFF; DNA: TGTGCCAGCAGTCAGGGACTAGCGGGAGTTCCCCGTGAGCAGTTCTTC
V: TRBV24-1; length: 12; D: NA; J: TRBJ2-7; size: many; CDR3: CATSGGSYEQYF; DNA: TGTGCCACCAGTGGGGGGTCCTACGAGCAGTACTTC
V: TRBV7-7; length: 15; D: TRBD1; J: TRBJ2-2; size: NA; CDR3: CASTRGQGATGELFF; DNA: TGTGCCAGTACCCGGGGGCAGGGGGCCACCGGGGAGCTGTTTTTT
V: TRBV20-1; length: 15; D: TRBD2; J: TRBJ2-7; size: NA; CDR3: CSARHSGKSSYEQYF; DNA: TGCAGTGCTAGACATAGCGGGAAGAGCTCCTACGAGCAGTACTTC
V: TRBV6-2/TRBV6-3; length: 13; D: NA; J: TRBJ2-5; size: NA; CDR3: CASSYMLTGTQYF; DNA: TGTGCCAGCAGTTACATGTTGACGGGGACCCAGTACTTC
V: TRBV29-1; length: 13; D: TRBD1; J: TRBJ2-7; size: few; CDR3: CSVTGTGTYEQYF; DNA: TGCAGCGTGACCGGGACAGGGACGTACGAGCAGTACTTC
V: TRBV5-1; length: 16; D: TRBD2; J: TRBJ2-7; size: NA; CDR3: CASSLEVAGGGYEQYF; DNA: TGCGCCAGCAGCTTGGAGGTAGCGGGAGGGGGTTACGAGCAGTACTTC
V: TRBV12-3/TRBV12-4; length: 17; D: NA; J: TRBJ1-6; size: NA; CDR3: CASSTTVSVSYNSPLHF; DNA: TGTGCCAGCAGTACGACAGTCAGTGTATCCTATAATTCACCCCTCCACTTT
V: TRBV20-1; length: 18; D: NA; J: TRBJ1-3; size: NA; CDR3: CSARVGQLTKSSGNTIYF; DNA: TGCAGTGCTAGAGTAGGACAGCTAACCAAGAGCTCTGGAAACACCATATATTTT
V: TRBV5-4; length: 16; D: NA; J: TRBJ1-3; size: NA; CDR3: CASSPGGLGSGNTIYF; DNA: TGTGCCAGCAGCCCCGGGGGCCTTGGTTCCGGAAACACCATATATTTT
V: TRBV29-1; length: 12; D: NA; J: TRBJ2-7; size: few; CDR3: CSVARDSYEQYF; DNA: TGCAGCGTTGCGCGGGACTCCTACGAGCAGTACTTC
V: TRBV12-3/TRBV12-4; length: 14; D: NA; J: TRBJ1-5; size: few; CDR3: CASSLKGGYQPQHF; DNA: TGTGCCAGCAGTTTAAAAGGGGGTTATCAGCCCCAGCATTTT
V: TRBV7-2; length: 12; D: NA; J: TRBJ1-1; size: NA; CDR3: CASSGWGIEAFF; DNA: TGTGCCAGCAGCGGTTGGGGCATCGAAGCTTTCTTT
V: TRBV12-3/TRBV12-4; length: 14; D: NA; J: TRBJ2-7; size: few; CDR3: CASSLWVDSYEQYF; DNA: TGTGCCAGCAGTTTATGGGTCGATTCCTACGAGCAGTACTTC
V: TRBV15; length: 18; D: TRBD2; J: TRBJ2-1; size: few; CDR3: CATSSIRTSESAYNEQFF; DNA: TGTGCCACCAGCAGTATCAGGACTAGTGAGTCGGCCTACAATGAGCAGTTCTTC
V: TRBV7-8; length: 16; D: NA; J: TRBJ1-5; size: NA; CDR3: CASSLVVTTGNQPQHF; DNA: TGTGCCAGCAGCTTAGTAGTAACTACGGGCAATCAGCCCCAGCATTTT
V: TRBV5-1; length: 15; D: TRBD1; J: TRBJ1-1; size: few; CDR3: CASRRQGPMNTEAFF; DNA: TGCGCCAGCAGGCGACAGGGGCCAATGAACACTGAAGCTTTCTTT
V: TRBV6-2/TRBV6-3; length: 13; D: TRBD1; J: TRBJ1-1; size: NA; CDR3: CASSRMGQTEAFF; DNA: TGTGCCAGCAGTCGAATGGGACAGACTGAAGCTTTCTTT
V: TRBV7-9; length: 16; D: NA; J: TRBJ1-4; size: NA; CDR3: CASSLADVRTNEKLFF; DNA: TGTGCCAGCAGCTTGGCAGACGTTCGGACTAATGAAAAACTGTTTTTT
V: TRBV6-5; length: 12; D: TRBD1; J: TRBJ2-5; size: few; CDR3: CASQGAGETQYF; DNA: TGTGCCAGCCAGGGGGCTGGGGAGACCCAGTACTTC
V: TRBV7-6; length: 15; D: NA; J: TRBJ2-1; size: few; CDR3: CASSSTGTGGNEQFF; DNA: TGTGCCAGCAGCTCGACAGGGACGGGGGGGAATGAGCAGTTCTTC
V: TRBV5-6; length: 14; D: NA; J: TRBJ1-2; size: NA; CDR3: CASSSGNGFYGYTF; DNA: TGTGCCAGCTCGTCGGGAAACGGGTTTTATGGCTACACCTTC
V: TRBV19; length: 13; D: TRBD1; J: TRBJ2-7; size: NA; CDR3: CATAHQGVGEQYF; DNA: TGTGCCACCGCACACCAGGGGGTCGGAGAGCAGTACTTC
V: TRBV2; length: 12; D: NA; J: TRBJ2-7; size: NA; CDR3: CASSVDWGEQYF; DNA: TGTGCCAGCAGTGTTGATTGGGGCGAGCAGTACTTC
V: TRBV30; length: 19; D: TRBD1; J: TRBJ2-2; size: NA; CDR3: CAWSTVLGDREGRAGELFF; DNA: TGTGCCTGGAGTACCGTTTTAGGGGACAGGGAGGGAAGGGCCGGGGAGCTGTTTTTT
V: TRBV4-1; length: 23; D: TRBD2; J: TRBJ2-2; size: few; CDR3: CASSPRTSGGALPFLQGAGELFF; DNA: TGCGCCAGCAGCCCGCGGACTAGCGGGGGGGCTCTACCTTTCCTCCAAGGGGCCGGGGAGCTGTTTTTT
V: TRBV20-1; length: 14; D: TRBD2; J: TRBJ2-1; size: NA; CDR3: CSARGLAGVNEQFF; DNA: TGCAGTGCTAGAGGACTAGCGGGGGTCAATGAGCAGTTCTTC
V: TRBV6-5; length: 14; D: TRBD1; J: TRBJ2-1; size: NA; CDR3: CASRGQGIYNEQFF; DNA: TGTGCCAGCAGGGGACAGGGGATCTACAATGAGCAGTTCTTC
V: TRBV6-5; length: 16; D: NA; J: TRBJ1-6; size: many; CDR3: CASSFLTGLGESPLHF; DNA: TGTGCCAGCAGTTTTTTAACGGGCCTGGGGGAATCACCCCTCCACTTT
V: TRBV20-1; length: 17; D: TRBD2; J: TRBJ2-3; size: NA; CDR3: CSARGLAGGTSTDTQYF; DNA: TGCAGTGCTAGGGGACTAGCGGGGGGTACTAGCACAGATACGCAGTATTTT
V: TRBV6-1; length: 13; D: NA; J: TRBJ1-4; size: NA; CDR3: CASSEEGWGISLF; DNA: TGTGCCAGCAGTGAAGAAGGGTGGGGGATCTCTCTTTTT
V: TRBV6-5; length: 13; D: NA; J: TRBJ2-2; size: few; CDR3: CASSYNARWELFF; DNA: TGTGCCAGCAGTTATAACGCCCGCTGGGAGCTGTTTTTT
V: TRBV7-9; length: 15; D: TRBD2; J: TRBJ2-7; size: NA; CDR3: CASSLGLAGANEQYF; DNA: TGTGCCAGCAGCTTGGGACTAGCGGGGGCGAACGAGCAGTACTTC
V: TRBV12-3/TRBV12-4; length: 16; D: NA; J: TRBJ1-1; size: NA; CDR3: CASSPGNSNLNTEAFF; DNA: TGTGCCAGCAGCCCCGGGAACTCCAATTTGAACACTGAAGCTTTCTTT
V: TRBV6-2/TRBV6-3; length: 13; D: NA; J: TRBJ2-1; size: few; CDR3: CASSRWTINEQFF; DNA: TGTGCCAGCAGTCGTTGGACTATTAATGAGCAGTTCTTC
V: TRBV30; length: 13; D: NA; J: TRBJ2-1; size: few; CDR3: CAWSHGMYNEQFF; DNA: TGTGCCTGGAGTCACGGGATGTACAATGAGCAGTTCTTC
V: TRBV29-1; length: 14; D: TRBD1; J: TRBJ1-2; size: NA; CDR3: CSVDWDGQGSGYTF; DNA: TGCAGCGTTGATTGGGATGGACAGGGTTCTGGCTACACCTTC
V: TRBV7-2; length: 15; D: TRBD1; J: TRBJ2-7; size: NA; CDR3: CASSPWDRGHYEQYF; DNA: TGTGCCAGCAGCCCTTGGGACAGGGGCCATTACGAGCAGTACTTC
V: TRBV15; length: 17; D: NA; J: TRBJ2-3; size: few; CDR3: CATSRDRVAVGTDTQYF; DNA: TGTGCCACCAGCAGAGATCGGGTTGCAGTAGGCACAGATACGCAGTATTTT
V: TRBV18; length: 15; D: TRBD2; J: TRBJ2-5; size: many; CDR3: CASSRASGRQETQYF; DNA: TGTGCCAGCTCTCGGGCTAGCGGGCGGCAAGAGACCCAGTACTTC
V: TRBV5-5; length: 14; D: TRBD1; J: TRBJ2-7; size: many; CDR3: CASSRGQAPYEQYF; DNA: TGTGCCAGCAGCCGGGGACAGGCCCCCTACGAGCAGTACTTC
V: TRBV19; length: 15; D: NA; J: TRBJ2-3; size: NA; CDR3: CASSAPDLGADTQYF; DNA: TGTGCCAGTAGCGCCCCGGACTTGGGCGCAGATACGCAGTATTTT
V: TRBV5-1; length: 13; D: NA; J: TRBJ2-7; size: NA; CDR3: CASSLRAAHEQYF; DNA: TGCGCCAGCAGCTTACGGGCAGCCCACGAGCAGTACTTC
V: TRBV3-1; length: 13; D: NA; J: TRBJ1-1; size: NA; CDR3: CASSYRQNTEAFF; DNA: TGTGCCAGCAGCTATCGACAGAACACTGAAGCTTTCTTT
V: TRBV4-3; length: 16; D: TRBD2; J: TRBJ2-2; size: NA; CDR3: CASSQYASGGAGELFF; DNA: TGCGCCAGCAGCCAATACGCTAGCGGGGGGGCCGGGGAGCTGTTTTTT
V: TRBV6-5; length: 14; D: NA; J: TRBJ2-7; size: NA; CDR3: CASSYRQGVSEQYF; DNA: TGTGCCAGCAGTTATCGGCAGGGAGTTTCCGAGCAGTACTTC
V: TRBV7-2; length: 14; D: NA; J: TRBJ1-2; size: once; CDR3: CASSLVELGDGYTF; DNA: TGTGCCAGCAGCTTAGTTGAGTTGGGAGATGGCTACACCTTC
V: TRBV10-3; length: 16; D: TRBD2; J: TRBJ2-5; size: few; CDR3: CAISEGLAGASETQYF; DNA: TGTGCCATCAGTGAAGGGCTAGCGGGGGCCAGTGAGACCCAGTACTTC
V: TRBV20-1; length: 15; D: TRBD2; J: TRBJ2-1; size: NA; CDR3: CSAVRLAGEGNEQFF; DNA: TGCAGTGCTGTTAGACTAGCGGGAGAGGGGAATGAGCAGTTCTTC
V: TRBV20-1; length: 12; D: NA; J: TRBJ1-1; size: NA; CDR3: CRPVGENTEAFF; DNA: TGCAGACCGGTGGGGGAGAACACTGAAGCTTTCTTT
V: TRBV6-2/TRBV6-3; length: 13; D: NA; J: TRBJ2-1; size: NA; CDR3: CASSYGAYNEQFF; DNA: TGTGCCAGCAGTTACGGTGCCTACAATGAGCAGTTCTTC
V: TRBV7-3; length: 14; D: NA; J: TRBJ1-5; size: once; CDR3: CASSPGPGNWPQHF; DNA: TGTGCCAGCAGCCCCGGACCCGGGAATTGGCCCCAGCATTTT
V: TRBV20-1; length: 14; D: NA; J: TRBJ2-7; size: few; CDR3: CSATPTMGSYEQYF; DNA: TGCAGTGCCACCCCCACGATGGGCTCCTACGAGCAGTACTTC
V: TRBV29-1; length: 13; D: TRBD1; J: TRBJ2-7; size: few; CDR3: CSVEGRGLYEQYF; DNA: TGCAGCGTTGAGGGAAGGGGGCTCTACGAGCAGTACTTC
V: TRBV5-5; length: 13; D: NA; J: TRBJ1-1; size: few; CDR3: CASRWDPGPEAFF; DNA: TGTGCCAGCAGATGGGACCCGGGCCCTGAAGCTTTCTTT
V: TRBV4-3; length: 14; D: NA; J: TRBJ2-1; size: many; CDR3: CASSQDAGFDEQFF; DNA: TGCGCCAGCAGCCAAGATGCGGGATTCGATGAGCAGTTCTTC
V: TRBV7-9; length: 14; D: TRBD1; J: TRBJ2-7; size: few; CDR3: CASSLEQGEDEQYF; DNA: TGTGCCAGCAGCTTAGAACAGGGGGAGGACGAGCAGTACTTC
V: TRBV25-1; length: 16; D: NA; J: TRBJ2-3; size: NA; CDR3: CASSEGGHVSTDTQYF; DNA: TGTGCCAGCAGTGAAGGCGGACACGTTTCCACAGATACGCAGTATTTT